These T cell receptor beta chains were read from a single sample in a study of blood T cell repertoires in COVID-19. TCRdb keeps only in-frame clones here, not all; method: immunoSEQ multiplex PCR. The profile shows more than 110,000 clones, roughly 80% of them singletons. Material: peripheral blood. The receptor set was obtained from a woman aged 80 or older with acute or convalescent COVID-19. Each CDR3 is given with its conserved first and last residue. A D gene is named only where the DNA matches it firmly. Some rows mark clone size as missing; the rest say once, few, many or name a class of expanded clone.

TRBJ2-2 | TRBV6-5 | TRBD1 | NA | CASSRTGPNTGELFF | TGTGCCAGCAGTCGGACAGGACCGAACACCGGGGAGCTGTTTTTT
TRBJ2-1 | TRBV5-1 | TRBD1 | NA | CASSPTGTEQFF | TGCGCCAGCAGCCCGACAGGGACTGAGCAGTTCTTC
TRBJ2-2 | TRBV2 | TRBD2 | NA | CATPGTRGTGELFF | TGTGCCACTCCCGGGACTAGGGGGACCGGGGAGCTGTTTTTT
TRBJ1-2 | TRBV7-9 | NA | few | CASSFVWAGRYGYTF | TGTGCCAGCAGCTTTGTCTGGGCAGGGCGATATGGCTACACCTTC
TRBJ1-6 | TRBV4-1 | NA | NA | CASSQGGLGQFDSPLHF | TGCGCCAGCAGCCAAGGCGGGCTAGGCCAGTTTGATTCACCCCTCCACTTT
TRBJ2-1 | TRBV3-1/TRBV3-2 | TRBD2 | once | CASSLWTSWNEQFF | TGTGCCAGCAGCCTCTGGACTAGTTGGAATGAGCAGTTCTTC
TRBJ2-7 | TRBV4-1 | TRBD1 | NA | CASSQVEDRDEQYF | TGCGCCAGCAGCCAAGTGGAGGACAGGGACGAGCAGTACTTC
TRBJ2-1 | TRBV24-1 | NA | NA | CATSDLPGIEQFF | TGTGCCACCAGTGATTTGCCGGGAATTGAGCAGTTCTTC
TRBJ2-7 | TRBV28 | TRBD1 | NA | CASSSVGGRRPVEQYF | TGTGCCAGCAGTTCCGTAGGGGGCCGTCGTCCGGTCGAGCAGTACTTC
TRBJ2-3 | TRBV3-1/TRBV3-2 | NA | NA | CASTGDTDTQYF | TGTGCCAGCACCGGAGATACAGATACGCAGTATTTT
TRBJ1-2 | TRBV28 | NA | NA | CATLKVWGRRVSDYGYTF | TGTGCCACCTTGAAGGTCTGGGGGAGGCGGGTAAGCGACTATGGCTACACCTTC
TRBJ2-3 | TRBV27 | NA | few | CASRSRGDTQYF | TGTGCCAGCAGATCAAGGGGGGATACGCAGTATTTT
TRBJ1-1 | TRBV18 | TRBD1 | NA | CASSPGQGEAFF | TGTGCCAGCTCACCCGGACAGGGGGAAGCTTTCTTT
TRBJ2-2 | TRBV9 | NA | few | CASSVAPRAGTGELFF | TGTGCCAGCAGCGTAGCCCCCCGGGCAGGGACCGGGGAGCTGTTTTTT
TRBJ2-5 | TRBV7-8 | NA | NA | CASSLGRRLETQYF | TGTGCCAGCAGCTTAGGCCGTAGATTGGAGACCCAGTACTTC
TRBJ2-1 | TRBV6-6 | TRBD2 | NA | CASSRHHPGLAGGDEQFF | TGTGCCAGCAGTCGACACCACCCGGGACTAGCGGGGGGGGATGAGCAGTTCTTC
TRBJ2-1 | TRBV4-2 | TRBD1 | NA | CASSHDRDRETYNEQFF | TGTGCCAGCAGCCACGACCGGGACAGGGAAACCTACAATGAGCAGTTCTTC
TRBJ1-1 | TRBV5-1 | NA | NA | CASSSTTVSGTEAFF | TGCGCCAGCAGCTCCACGACAGTATCAGGTACTGAAGCTTTCTTT
TRBJ2-3 | TRBV11-3 | NA | NA | CASSLTLGGDTDTQYF | TGTGCCAGCAGCTTGACCCTAGGAGGGGACACAGATACGCAGTATTTT
TRBJ1-2 | TRBV4-2 | NA | NA | CASRSTTAASNYGYTF | TGTGCCAGCAGGTCTACGACGGCAGCTAGTAACTATGGCTACACCTTC
TRBJ2-3 | TRBV5-4 | TRBD2 | once | CASRLRAGGRTDTQYF | TGTGCCAGCAGGTTAAGGGCGGGAGGTCGAACAGATACGCAGTATTTT
TRBJ2-1 | TRBV4-1 | TRBD2 | NA | CASSQVTSVRYNEQFF | TGCGCCAGCAGCCAGGTGACTAGCGTGAGGTACAATGAGCAGTTCTTC
TRBJ1-6 | TRBV4-1 | TRBD1 | NA | CASSRDRGKGSPLHF | TGCGCCAGCAGCAGGGACAGAGGGAAGGGGTCACCCCTCCACTTT
TRBJ2-1 | TRBV5-1 | TRBD2 | NA | CASSHHELAGEDNEQFF | TGCGCCAGCAGCCACCATGAACTAGCGGGAGAGGACAATGAGCAGTTCTTC
TRBJ1-1 | TRBV19 | NA | NA | CASSIRGGTEAFF | TGTGCCAGTAGTATACGGGGGGGCACTGAAGCTTTCTTT